In its sample, the clone carrying this T cell receptor beta chain was seen a few times. What it binds is unknown. The CDR3 loop spans 15 amino acids. Germline V gene data show CDR1 as GTSNPN and CDR2 as SVGIG (reference sequence). Trimming took 0 bases from V and 8 from J, leaving 19 bases between them. This specimen belongs to a study of T cell responses to AZD1222 COVID-19 vaccine. As for the study in general: Combined were second doses at about 4 or about 12 weeks. Study outcomes and limitations: Among AZD1222 vaccinees, only 6 or 7 were seropositive at baseline. Per reports, nearly half of all spike-specific TCRs target regions that are unmutated in variants. Every sample of the repertoires postdated the peak T cell response.

Profiling relied on immunoSEQ multiplex PCR, and the TCRdb table lists in-frame clones only, not all of them. Among roughly 120,000 clones listed, approximately 85% were seen once. The J gene is TRBJ1-2, the V gene TRBV30; D may be TRBD1 (5 bases). Sequencing was performed on peripheral blood, taken on day 0 of AZD1222 vaccination. This TCR derives from an adult in good health. The CDR3 DNA reads as TGTGCCTGGAGTGTACGGCCACCGGGGGGGTACGGCTACACCTTC. It is translated as CAWSVRPPGGYGYTF.